This TCR beta chain comes out of a study of blood T cell repertoires in COVID-19. As for the study in general: The samples span acute and convalescent COVID-19 from the United States, Italy and Spain. From T cells, B-cell-depleted T cells, or PBMCs came the material, which was cDNA or gDNA.

This CDR3 has 19 residues. CDR1 is SGHDT, CDR2 YYEEEE, per germline. The V and J ends lost 4 bases and 2 bases, in that order; junction bases with no gene match: 14. Original processing notes: Counts of nucleated cells, estimated from reference gene primer amplification, were obtained. Assay: immunoSEQ multiplex PCR; the TCRdb copy retains only in-frame clones and omits some. From that table come the V and J calls and clone size; the DNA was used to work out D and trimming. In the table there are 250,000 or so clones, less than 90% of which are singletons. This clonotype originated in a middle-aged woman who had recovered from COVID-19. Input material: peripheral blood. V is TRBV5-6 and J is TRBJ2-3; TRBD1 aligns across 12 bases. In nucleotides, the CDR3 is TGTGCCAGCAGCCAGGCCGGGACAGGGGGCTATGATCCCACAGATACGCAGTATTTT. Its translation: CASSQAGTGGYDPTDTQYF. The variable domain in full, with the rest retrieved from reference TRBV5-6 and TRBJ2-3, is DAGVTQSPTHLIKTRGQQVTLRCSPKSGHDTVSWYQQALGQGPQFIFQYYEEEERQRGNFPDRFSGHQFPNYSSELNVNALLLGDSALYLCASSQAGTGGYDPTDTQYFGPGTRLTVL.